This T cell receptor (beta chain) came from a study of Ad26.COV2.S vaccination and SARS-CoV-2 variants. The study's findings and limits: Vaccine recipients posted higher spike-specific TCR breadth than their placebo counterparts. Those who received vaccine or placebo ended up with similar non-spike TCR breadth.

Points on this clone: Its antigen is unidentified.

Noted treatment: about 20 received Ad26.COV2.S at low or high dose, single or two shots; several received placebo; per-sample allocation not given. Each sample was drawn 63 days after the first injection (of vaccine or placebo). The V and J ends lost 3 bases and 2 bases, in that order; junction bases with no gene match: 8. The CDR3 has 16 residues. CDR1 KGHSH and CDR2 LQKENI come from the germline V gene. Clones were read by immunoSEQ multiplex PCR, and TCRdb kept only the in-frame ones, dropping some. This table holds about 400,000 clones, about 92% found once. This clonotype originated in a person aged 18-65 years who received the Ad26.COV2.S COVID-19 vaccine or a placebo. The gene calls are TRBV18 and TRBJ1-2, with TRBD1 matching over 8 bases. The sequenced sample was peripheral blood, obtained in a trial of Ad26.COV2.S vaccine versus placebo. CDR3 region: CASSPYGPGGNYGYTF. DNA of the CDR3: TGTGCCAGCTCACCCTACGGGCCAGGGGGCAACTATGGCTACACCTTC.